The rows below give T cell receptor beta chains drawn from one sample of a study of T cell repertoires in cytomegalovirus infection. TCRdb independently ran MiXCR on the reads; one entry per CDR3 protein. The sample lists 630,000 or so distinct CDR3 sequences; roughly a quarter were seen once. Sequencing was performed on CD8+ T cells from PBMCs. The origin of the receptors is a human donor in good health (CMV status not recorded). Some clones in this sample may be carry-over from other donors' samples. Both conserved end residues are part of each CDR3. Fields, in order: J gene, V gene, CDR3 protein.

j_gene: TRBJ1-1
v_gene: TRBV27
CDR3aa: CASSIQAWGINTEAFF

j_gene: TRBJ1-1
v_gene: TRBV6-7
CDR3aa: CASRYHRGGGAEAFF

j_gene: TRBJ1-2
v_gene: TRBV29-1
CDR3aa: CSVDTGPGYTF

j_gene: TRBJ2-7
v_gene: TRBV20-1
CDR3aa: CSARGDSSYEQYF

j_gene: TRBJ2-6
v_gene: TRBV19
CDR3aa: CASSLQDSGANVLTF

j_gene: TRBJ1-2
v_gene: TRBV29-1
CDR3aa: CSVHTTGARGYTF

j_gene: TRBJ2-5
v_gene: TRBV5-1
CDR3aa: CASSTPEQETQYF

j_gene: TRBJ2-5
v_gene: TRBV5-1
CDR3aa: CASSQTMGSETQYF

j_gene: TRBJ2-3
v_gene: TRBV20-1
CDR3aa: CSARGPGLPGDTQYF

j_gene: TRBJ2-1
v_gene: TRBV28
CDR3aa: CATPKSNEQFF

j_gene: TRBJ2-1
v_gene: TRBV7-6
CDR3aa: CASSLESPYNEQFF

j_gene: TRBJ2-2
v_gene: TRBV7-6
CDR3aa: CASSAPGQGDPGELFF

j_gene: TRBJ2-5
v_gene: TRBV7-9
CDR3aa: CASSPRTAPLFQETQYF

j_gene: TRBJ1-3
v_gene: TRBV10-3
CDR3aa: CAINLDVAGRDGNTIYF